This T cell receptor beta chain derives from a study of metastatic and nonmetastatic thyroid tumors. The wider study: Samples came from malignant and benign thyroid patients, and repertoires were compared across blood and tumor or nodule tissue. Study-wide points: Compared with benign nodules, malignant thyroid tumors were reported to have significantly higher TCR beta diversity in both blood and tumor.

Not a single patient had been given any form of treatment at any point before undergoing thyroid surgery. Study processing details: The authors used CDR3 differences across clinicopathological groups to build a distant-metastasis classifier for papillary thyroid cancer. TCRdb re-called clones via MiXCR from the PCR reads. TCRdb's processing, not the study's, gives the V and J calls here. Of approximately 7,000 clones in the sample, around a quarter were seen once. Relative to its sample, this clone is medium-sized. The antigen is unknown. Sequencing was carried out using adjacent normal tissue. The receptor was isolated from a male donor with papillary thyroid cancer or a benign thyroid nodule (not recorded which). Some clones in this sample may be carry-over from other donors' samples.

CDR3 loop: CASSEAPPLAQHF. For the CDR3, the DNA is TGTGCCAGCAGTGAAGCGCCGCCATTGGCCCAGCATTTT. The V gene is TRBV2, the J gene TRBJ1-5; D call uncertain. CDR3 size: 13 residues. Germline lookup yields CDR1 SNHLY and CDR2 FYNNEI. Trimming pared 0 bases from V and 11 bases from J, leaving 11 bases between.